The rows below give T cell receptor beta chains drawn from one sample of a study of blood T cell repertoires in COVID-19. Here immunoSEQ multiplex PCR was the method, and the copy in TCRdb shows in-frame clones only, minus some. The sample has 150,000 to 200,000 clones; approximately 90% are singletons. Sequencing used peripheral blood. The origin of the receptors is a man in his forties with active or convalescent COVID-19. CDR3s leave out the opening cysteine and the closing phenylalanine or tryptophan.

J: TRBJ1-1; V: TRBV4-2; CDR3: ASSQTGQPATEAF
J: TRBJ1-2; V: TRBV18; CDR3: ASSPARVGGYT
J: TRBJ2-6; V: TRBV10-3; CDR3: AISESEGTGANVLT
J: TRBJ2-5; V: TRBV2; CDR3: ASSGAVETQY
J: TRBJ1-1; V: TRBV19; CDR3: ASSIKDKVYDTEAF
J: TRBJ2-3; V: TRBV5-4; CDR3: ASSSDSTTDTQY
J: TRBJ1-2; V: TRBV29-1; CDR3: SVELSSGNYYGYT
J: TRBJ2-7; V: TRBV29-1; CDR3: SVSESSYEQY
J: TRBJ1-2; V: TRBV11-2; CDR3: ASSLDRETGDGYT
J: TRBJ1-2; V: TRBV3-1/TRBV3-2; CDR3: ASSQATGGPNYGYT
J: TRBJ2-1; V: TRBV19; CDR3: ASRRARGAEQF
J: TRBJ2-7; V: TRBV6-6; CDR3: ASSSVGGRYEQY
J: TRBJ1-1; V: TRBV2; CDR3: ASSERAITEAF
J: TRBJ2-5; V: TRBV10-3; CDR3: AAGGALGDQETQY
J: TRBJ2-5; V: TRBV7-2; CDR3: ASSLVVTQETQY
J: TRBJ2-1; V: TRBV5-8; CDR3: ASSFYKKPNEQF
J: TRBJ2-5; V: TRBV5-1; CDR3: ASSLGTASFQETQY
J: TRBJ1-2; V: TRBV5-4; CDR3: ASSLKYSGGVIYRGYT
J: TRBJ2-7; V: TRBV5-1; CDR3: ASSSTGGAYEQY
J: TRBJ1-2; V: TRBV5-4; CDR3: ASSSLDWGYT
J: TRBJ2-1; V: TRBV5-4; CDR3: ASSSDSEQF
J: TRBJ2-7; V: TRBV10-3; CDR3: AITRGEGMGEQY
J: TRBJ2-7; V: TRBV21-1; CDR3: ASSKEGTLSYEQY
J: TRBJ1-6; V: TRBV5-6; CDR3: ASSIGTGESSGSPLH
J: TRBJ2-7; V: TRBV24-1; CDR3: ATSDFGYEQY
J: TRBJ1-3; V: TRBV7-2; CDR3: ASSGGRGNTIY
J: TRBJ1-2; V: TRBV27; CDR3: ASSPLGQLYGYT
J: TRBJ1-6; V: TRBV28; CDR3: ASSDRVRTPLH
J: TRBJ1-2; V: TRBV28; CDR3: ASSSGSPSYGYT
J: TRBJ2-6; V: TRBV28; CDR3: ASSLTGYTGANVLT
J: TRBJ2-3; V: TRBV7-9; CDR3: ASSLTEDTQY
J: TRBJ2-7; V: TRBV6-6; CDR3: ASSPFTSGTDSSYEQY
J: TRBJ1-3; V: TRBV7-8; CDR3: ASSSEQGNTIY
J: TRBJ2-3; V: TRBV28; CDR3: ASSPTLADTQY
J: TRBJ2-1; V: TRBV9; CDR3: ASSVGLAVSSYNEQF
J: TRBJ2-2; V: TRBV11-3; CDR3: ASSLDSGTGGAGELF
J: TRBJ1-4; V: TRBV6-5; CDR3: ASSRTGIRGEKLF
J: TRBJ1-1; V: TRBV4-2; CDR3: ASSRDRDNTEAF
J: TRBJ2-7; V: TRBV5-5; CDR3: ASSWDDRASYEQY
J: TRBJ2-6; V: TRBV5-1; CDR3: ASSKAGRLSGANVLT
J: TRBJ1-5; V: TRBV28; CDR3: ASSLTRRGSLRQPQH
J: TRBJ1-1; V: TRBV7-9; CDR3: ASSSGQLNTEAF
J: TRBJ1-5; V: TRBV28; CDR3: ASSRRAGSNQPQH
J: TRBJ2-7; V: TRBV19; CDR3: ASKGTGPHYEQY
J: TRBJ2-5; V: TRBV28; CDR3: ASSLSGGGVETQY
J: TRBJ2-4; V: TRBV25-1; CDR3: ASSATGGAKNIQY
J: TRBJ2-3; V: TRBV6-2/TRBV6-3; CDR3: ASSLRPIAQADTQY
J: TRBJ2-3; V: TRBV11-2; CDR3: ASSQLQGAVRVDTQY
J: TRBJ2-7; V: TRBV11-2; CDR3: ASRKPGQGFLIAYEQY
J: TRBJ1-1; V: TRBV5-8; CDR3: ASSYSLSFEAF
J: TRBJ2-7; V: TRBV2; CDR3: ASSTLTEQY
J: TRBJ2-7; V: TRBV5-3; CDR3: ARSHGLSGVGNEQY
J: TRBJ2-1; V: TRBV3-1/TRBV3-2; CDR3: ASSPWTSGGEQF
J: TRBJ1-5; V: TRBV28; CDR3: ASSPEGVRQPQH
J: TRBJ2-6; V: TRBV30; CDR3: AWGQGAGANVLT
J: TRBJ2-1; V: TRBV7-9; CDR3: ASSRRPSGEQF
J: TRBJ2-7; V: TRBV7-2; CDR3: ASSLAKLLAGGTNEQY
J: TRBJ1-1; V: TRBV3-1/TRBV3-2; CDR3: ASSSTWNTEAF
J: TRBJ2-7; V: TRBV11-2; CDR3: ASSLDPSSSEQY